The rows below give T cell receptor beta chains drawn from one sample of a study of T cells in Graves' hyperthyroidism and ophthalmopathy. TCRdb redid the calling of the multiplex PCR reads with MiXCR, one entry per CDR3 protein. The table has around 760,000 distinct CDR3 sequences, 30% to 40% seen once. Sequenced sample: blood. These receptors were obtained from a woman in her thirties or forties with Graves' hyperthyroidism. Each CDR3 is given with its conserved first and last residue. A D gene is named only where the DNA matches it firmly. Clone size is given for some rows only: seen once, a few or many times, or a class if the clone is expanded.

d_gene,j_gene,v_gene,abundance,CDR3nt,CDR3aa
TRBD2,TRBJ2-7,TRBV12-5,.,TGTGCTAGTGGTTTGGTACTGAGGCGGGGGACTCACGAGCAGTACTTC,CASGLVLRRGTHEQYF
TRBD1,TRBJ2-5,TRBV27,few,TGTGCCAGCAGTTTCGACAGGGATCAAGAGACCCAGTACTTC,CASSFDRDQETQYF
.,TRBJ1-1,TRBV7-3,.,TGTGCCAGCAGCTTAAGCGGGGGCACTGAAGCTCTCTTT,CASSLSGGTEALF
.,TRBJ1-3,TRBV14,.,TGTGCCAGCAGCCAAGCCAAAGCGAACACCATATATTTT,CASSQAKANTIYF
.,TRBJ1-4,TRBV7-9,few,TGTGCCAGCAGCTCCTATGGAGGCAGTAAACTGTTTTTT,CASSSYGGSKLFF
.,TRBJ1-4,TRBV4-3,.,TGCGCCAGCAGCCAAGGCTTAGGGGTGGGCGAAAAACTGTTTTTT,CASSQGLGVGEKLFF
.,TRBJ2-5,TRBV28,few,TGTGCCAGCAGCCCCCCGGATCAAGAGACCCAGTACTTC,CASSPPDQETQYF
.,TRBJ2-7,TRBV7-9,.,TGTGCCAGCAGCCTAGGGACGGAATACGAGCAGTACTTC,CASSLGTEYEQYF
.,TRBJ1-2,TRBV5-1,.,TGCGCCAGCAGCTGGGGAACGTCGGACACCCGGTTCTATGGCTACACCTTC,CASSWGTSDTRFYGYTF
TRBD1,TRBJ1-4,TRBV2,many,TGTGCCAGCACTCAGGAGACAGGGAGGACTGAAAAACTGTTTTTT,CASTQETGRTEKLFF
.,TRBJ1-2,TRBV10-3,.,TGTGCCAGCAGTTATTCGGCGGGAGACCTCTATGGCTACACCTTC,CASSYSAGDLYGYTF
TRBD1,TRBJ2-7,TRBV12-3/TRBV12-4,many,TGTGCCAGCAGCCGACAGGGCTACGAGCAGTACTTC,CASSRQGYEQYF
TRBD1,TRBJ1-5,TRBV12-5,many,TGTGCTAGTGGCTGGACAGGGAATCAGCCCCAGCATTTT,CASGWTGNQPQHF
.,TRBJ1-1,TRBV29-1,many,TGCAGCGTTGCCAGCCGGGGAACTGAAGCTTTCTTT,CSVASRGTEAFF
TRBD1,TRBJ1-5,TRBV7-2,many,TGTGCCAGCAGCACCGGACAGGCGGGTCAGCCCCAGCATTTT,CASSTGQAGQPQHF
.,TRBJ1-2,TRBV6-5,many,TGTGCCAGCACCTCCATTGGAAAAGATGGCTACACCTTC,CASTSIGKDGYTF
.,TRBJ1-2,TRBV7-3,.,TGTGCCAGCAGCCAAGAATATAAAGGCAGTGGCTACACCTTC,CASSQEYKGSGYTF
.,TRBJ2-5,TRBV7-9,.,TGTGCCAGCAGCCTCGGTCTGGACGGATACCAAGAGACCCAGTACTTC,CASSLGLDGYQETQYF
TRBD2,TRBJ2-7,TRBV10-3,.,TGTGCCATCCTGGGCGAAGGCGGGGGGATGCACGAGCAGTACTTC,CAILGEGGGMHEQYF
TRBD1,TRBJ1-1,TRBV6-5,.,TGTGCCAGCAGCCGTGGGACAGGGTTTGTGGAGAACACTGAAGCTTTCTTT,CASSRGTGFVENTEAFF
.,TRBJ1-5,TRBV7-2,many,TGTGCCAGCAGCCGGGACGGCACTCAGCCCCAGCATTTT,CASSRDGTQPQHF
.,TRBJ2-2,TRBV12-3/TRBV12-4,.,TGTGCCAGCACCGATTCTACATCGTCGGACACCGGGGAGCTGTTTTTT,CASTDSTSSDTGELFF
.,TRBJ1-1,TRBV7-9,.,TGTGCCAGCGGGGAGGGGGGCACTGAAGCTTTCTTT,CASGEGGTEAFF
TRBD1,TRBJ1-2,TRBV28,.,TGTGCCAGCAGCCCGAAGCGCAGGGGGCATGTCTATGGCTACACCTTC,CASSPKRRGHVYGYTF
TRBD2,TRBJ2-5,TRBV7-2,.,TGTGCCAGCAGCTTAGCAGCGGGAGAAACCCAGTACTTC,CASSLAAGETQYF
.,TRBJ2-2,TRBV10-3,.,TGTGCCATCAGTGAGAAAGTGGACCTGCTCTTCGGGGAGCTGTTTTTT,CAISEKVDLLFGELFF
TRBD1,TRBJ1-2,TRBV7-9,many,TGTGCCAGCAGCTTAACCGGGACAGGGGAAGATGGCTACACCTTC,CASSLTGTGEDGYTF
TRBD2,TRBJ2-3,TRBV25-1,.,TGTGCCAGCAGTGCCGGGACTAGCGGGATCCGTGAAAGCACAGATACGCAGTATTTT,CASSAGTSGIRESTDTQYF
.,TRBJ2-6,TRBV7-2,once,TGTGCCAGCAGTTCCCACCCTGGGGCCAACGTCCTGACTTTC,CASSSHPGANVLTF
.,TRBJ1-2,TRBV29-1,many,TGCAGCGTATCTGACGGCAGGGACTATGGCTACACCTTC,CSVSDGRDYGYTF
.,TRBJ2-7,TRBV2,.,TGTGCCAGCAGCGCGGGTCTCTACGAGCAGTACTTC,CASSAGLYEQYF
.,TRBJ1-2,TRBV20-1,few,TGCAGTGCTAGACGCGGGACCGCTGAATTAAGGGGGTACACCTTC,CSARRGTAELRGYTF
TRBD1,TRBJ1-6,TRBV6-5,.,TGTGCCAGCAGATACGGACAGGGACTTATGAATTCACCCCTCCACTTT,CASRYGQGLMNSPLHF
.,TRBJ2-6,TRBV19,.,TGTGCCAGTAGCCCCATACGGGCTTCTGGGGCCAACGTCCTGACTTTC,CASSPIRASGANVLTF
TRBD1,TRBJ1-1,TRBV6-5,.,TGTGCCAGCGGACGGGACAGGGTTATGGGCTTGACTGAAGCTTTCTTT,CASGRDRVMGLTEAFF
.,TRBJ2-7,TRBV10-3,many,TGTGCCATCAGTGATTCTCGCCAGACCTACGAGCAGTACTTC,CAISDSRQTYEQYF
.,TRBJ1-2,TRBV7-2,once,TGTGCCAGCAGCCCGTTCCGGGGATTGGGCTACACCTTC,CASSPFRGLGYTF
TRBD1,TRBJ1-4,TRBV20-1,.,TGCAGTGCTTTGGACAGGGGGCGGGGCGAACTGTTTTTT,CSALDRGRGELFF
TRBD1,TRBJ1-1,TRBV6-5,many,TGTGCCAGCAGTCAGGGGGTCGAAGCTTTCTTT,CASSQGVEAFF
TRBD2,TRBJ2-5,TRBV7-2,.,TGTGCCAGCAGCTCCGGGAGGGGAGAGACCCTGTACTTC,CASSSGRGETLYF
.,TRBJ1-5,TRBV19,many,TGTGCCAGTAATGGGAGGTACAGTCAGCCCCAGCATTTT,CASNGRYSQPQHF
.,TRBJ1-4,TRBV19,.,TGTGCCAGTAGACCAAGGGGGATTCGGGATGAAAAACTGTTTTTT,CASRPRGIRDEKLFF
.,TRBJ2-2,TRBV5-4,.,TGTGCCAGCAGCTTGCCCCTAGGGCACACCGGGGAGCTGTTTTTT,CASSLPLGHTGELFF
TRBD1,TRBJ1-1,TRBV6-6,.,TGTGCCAGCAGCATGGGACAGGTGAACACTGAAGCTTTCTTT,CASSMGQVNTEAFF
.,TRBJ2-7,TRBV15,.,TGTGCCACCAGCAGAGAGGGCGGGCAGTCCTACGAGCAGTACTTC,CATSREGGQSYEQYF
TRBD1,TRBJ1-1,TRBV5-1,once,TGCGCCGGCAGCTTGGTGGGACAGCTGAACACTGAAGCTTTCTTT,CAGSLVGQLNTEAFF
.,TRBJ1-2,TRBV7-9,many,TGTGCCAGCAGCTCAAACAGGGATCTCGGCTACACCTTC,CASSSNRDLGYTF
.,TRBJ1-6,TRBV7-3,.,TGTGCCAGCAGCCCCGACAGGAAACGCTATAATTCACCCCTCCACTTT,CASSPDRKRYNSPLHF
TRBD2,TRBJ2-7,TRBV7-2,many,TGTGCCAGCAGGTGGCTAGCGGGTTACTTCTACGAGCAGTACTTC,CASRWLAGYFYEQYF
.,TRBJ1-1,TRBV24-1,many,TGTGCCACCAGTGGATTAGGGGGAACTGAAGCTTTCTTT,CATSGLGGTEAFF
TRBD1,TRBJ1-2,TRBV4-1,few,TGCGCCAGCAGCCAAGGTCAGGACAGGGGTAACTATGGCTACACCTTC,CASSQGQDRGNYGYTF
.,TRBJ1-2,TRBV6-4,.,TGTGCCAGCAATAAAGAAGGGGATTCGTATGGCTACACCTTC,CASNKEGDSYGYTF
TRBD1,TRBJ2-3,TRBV7-2,.,TGTGCCAGCAGCACAGGACAGGTCACAGATACGCAGTATTTT,CASSTGQVTDTQYF